The clone carrying this T cell receptor (beta chain) showed up just a few times. Its target is not known. TCR libraries were built from about 0.55 ug of total RNA by linear amplification. Original processing notes: 78,000 or so TCR alpha transcripts were sequenced from 5 healthy donors. TCRdb analysed the reads with MiXCR anew, one entry per CDR3 protein. These V and J calls are TCRdb output, not the study's own analysis. The profile shows approximately 200,000 distinct CDR3 sequences, about 70% of them singletons. V was shortened by 2 bases and J by 1 base, with 11 bases between the two germline ends. CDR3 length equals 15 residues. Germline assignment: CDR1 MNHEY and CDR2 SVGEGT. The record originates from a study of healthy donors' naive CD4 and CD8 T cells. Looking at the study overall: Donors came from three age groups: 20-25, 40-50 and 60-70 years. Broader study findings: Positive CDR3 charge linked to CD4+ cells, negative to CD8+ cells.

CD4+CD8-CD45RO-CD45RA+ cells were naive CD4+; CD8+CD4-CD45RA+CD27bright cells were naive CD8+. The chain has TRBV6-2 or TRBV6-3 and TRBJ1-1; tentative D call: TRBD1 (5 bases). The specimen sequenced was naive CD4+ and CD8+ T cells sorted from blood, pooled from several donors. The sequence derives from a pool of human donors in good health; the sample pools cells from several healthy donors. The CDR3 nucleotides read TGTGCCAGCAGTTACAGTGGGGGATCGAACACTGAAGCTTTCTTT. Translating it yields CASSYSGGSNTEAFF.